This T cell receptor (beta chain) was retrieved from a study of T-cell memory formation after mild COVID-19. This clonotype was seen a handful of times. Germline CDR1 is DFQATT and CDR2 is SNEGSKA (reference sequence). The CDR3 is 12 residues long. V lost 5 bases and J lost 1, with 8 bases in between. TCRdb reprocessed the 5' RACE reads with MiXCR, giving one entry per CDR3 protein. The sample consists of about 400,000 distinct CDR3 sequences, more than 20% of them appearing once. The sequence was obtained from an adult woman who had mild COVID-19 (a few samples of this study predate the infection). Cell type and time point are not known. This chain links TRBV20-1 with TRBJ1-1, with D possibly matching TRBD1 (5 bases). Sequencing was performed on PBMCs or a T cell subset sorted from them (not recorded which). CDR3 bases: TGCAGTGCTCTGGGACCGAACACTGAAGCTTTCTTT. Residues: CSALGPNTEAFF.